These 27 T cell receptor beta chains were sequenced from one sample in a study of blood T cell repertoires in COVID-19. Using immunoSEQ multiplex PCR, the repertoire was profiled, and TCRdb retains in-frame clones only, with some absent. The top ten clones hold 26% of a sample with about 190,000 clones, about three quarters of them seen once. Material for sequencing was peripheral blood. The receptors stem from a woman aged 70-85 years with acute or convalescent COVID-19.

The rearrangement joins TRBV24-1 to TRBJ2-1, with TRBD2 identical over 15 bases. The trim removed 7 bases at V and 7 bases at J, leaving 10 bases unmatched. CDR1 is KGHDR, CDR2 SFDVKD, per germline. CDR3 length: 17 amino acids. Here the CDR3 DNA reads TGTGCCACCAGCCGGACTAGCGGGAGGGCCGATGGAAATGAGCAGTTCTTC. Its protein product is CATSRTSGRADGNEQFF.

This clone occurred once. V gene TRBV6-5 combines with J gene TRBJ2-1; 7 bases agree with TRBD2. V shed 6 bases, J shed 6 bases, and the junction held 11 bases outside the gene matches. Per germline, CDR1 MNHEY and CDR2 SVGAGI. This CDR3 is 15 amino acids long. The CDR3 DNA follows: TGTGCCAGCAGGGGGGAGGCGGGAGCTCTCAATGAGCAGTTCTTC. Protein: CASRGEAGALNEQFF.

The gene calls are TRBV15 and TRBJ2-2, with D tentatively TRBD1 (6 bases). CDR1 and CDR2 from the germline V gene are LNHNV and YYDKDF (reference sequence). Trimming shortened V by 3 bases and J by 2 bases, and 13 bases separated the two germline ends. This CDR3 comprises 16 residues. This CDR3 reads CATSSGTNRNTGELFF. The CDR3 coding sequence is TGTGCCACCAGCAGCGGGACAAACCGAAACACCGGGGAGCTGTTTTTT.

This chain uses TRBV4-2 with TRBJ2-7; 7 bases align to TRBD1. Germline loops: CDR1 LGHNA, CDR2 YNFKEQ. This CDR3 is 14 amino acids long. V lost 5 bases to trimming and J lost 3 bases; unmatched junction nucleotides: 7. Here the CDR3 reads CASSDRTGVYEQYF. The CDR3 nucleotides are TGTGCCAGCAGCGACCGAACAGGGGTCTACGAGCAGTACTTC.

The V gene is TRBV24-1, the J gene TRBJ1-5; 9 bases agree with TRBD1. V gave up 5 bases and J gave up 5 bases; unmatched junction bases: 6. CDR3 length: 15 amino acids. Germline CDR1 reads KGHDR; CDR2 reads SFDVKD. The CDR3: CATSVGTGQDQPQHF. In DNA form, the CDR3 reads TGTGCCACCAGTGTAGGGACAGGGCAAGATCAGCCCCAGCATTTT.

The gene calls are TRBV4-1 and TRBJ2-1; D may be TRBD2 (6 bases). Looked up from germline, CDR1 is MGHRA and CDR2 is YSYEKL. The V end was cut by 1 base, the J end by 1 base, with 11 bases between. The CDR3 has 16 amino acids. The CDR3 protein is CASSQGVAASYNEQFF. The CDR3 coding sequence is TGCGCCAGCAGCCAAGGGGTAGCGGCATCCTACAATGAGCAGTTCTTC.

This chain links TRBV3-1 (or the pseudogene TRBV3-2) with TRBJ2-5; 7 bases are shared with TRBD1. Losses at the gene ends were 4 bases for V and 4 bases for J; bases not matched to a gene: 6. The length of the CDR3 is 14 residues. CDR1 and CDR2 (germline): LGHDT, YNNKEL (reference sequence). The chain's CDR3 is CASSLRGGRETQYF. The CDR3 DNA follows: TGTGCCAGCAGCCTCCGAGGGGGCAGAGAGACCCAGTACTTC.

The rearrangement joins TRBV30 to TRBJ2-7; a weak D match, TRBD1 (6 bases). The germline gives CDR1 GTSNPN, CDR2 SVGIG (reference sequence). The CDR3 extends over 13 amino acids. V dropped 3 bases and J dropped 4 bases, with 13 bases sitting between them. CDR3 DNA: TGTGCCTGGAGGCTGCAGGGGAAATACGAGCAGTACTTC. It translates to CAWRLQGKYEQYF.

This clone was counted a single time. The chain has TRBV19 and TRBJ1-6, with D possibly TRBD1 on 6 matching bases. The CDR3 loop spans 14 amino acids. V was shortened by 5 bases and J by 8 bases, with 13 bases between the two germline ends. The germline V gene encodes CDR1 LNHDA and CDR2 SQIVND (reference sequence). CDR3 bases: TGTGCCAGTAGTTCAGGGGTATTGGATTCACCCCTCCACTTT. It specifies CASSSGVLDSPLHF.

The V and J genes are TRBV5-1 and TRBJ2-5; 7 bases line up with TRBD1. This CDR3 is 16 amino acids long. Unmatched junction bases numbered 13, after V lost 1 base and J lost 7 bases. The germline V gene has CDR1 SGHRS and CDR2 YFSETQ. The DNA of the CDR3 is TGCGCCAGCAGCTTGAGGGCGGCAGGGGGAGAGGGGACCCAGTACTTC. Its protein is CASSLRAAGGEGTQYF.

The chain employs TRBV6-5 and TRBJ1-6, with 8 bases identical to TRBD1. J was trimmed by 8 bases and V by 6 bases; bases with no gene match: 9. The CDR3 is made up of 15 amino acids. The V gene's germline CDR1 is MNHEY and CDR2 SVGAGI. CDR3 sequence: CASRRTGGGDSPLHF. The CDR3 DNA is TGTGCCAGCAGACGTACAGGGGGAGGCGATTCACCCCTCCACTTT.

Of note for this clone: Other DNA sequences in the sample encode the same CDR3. The DNA for the CDR3 is TGCAGCGTGCGGACAGATCAAGAGACCCAGTACTTC. Residues: CSVRTDQETQYF. V gene TRBV29-1 combines with J gene TRBJ2-5; a weak D match, TRBD1 (6 bases). Germline CDR1 SQVTM, CDR2 ANQGSEA. Trimming left V 6 bases short and J 2 bases short, with 10 bases between. The CDR3 totals 12 residues.

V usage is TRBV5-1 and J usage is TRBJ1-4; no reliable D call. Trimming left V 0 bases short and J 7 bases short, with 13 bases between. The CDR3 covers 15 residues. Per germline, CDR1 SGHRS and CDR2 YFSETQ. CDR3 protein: CASSLAGVEAEKLFF. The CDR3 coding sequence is TGCGCCAGCAGCTTGGCCGGGGTCGAGGCTGAAAAACTGTTTTTT.

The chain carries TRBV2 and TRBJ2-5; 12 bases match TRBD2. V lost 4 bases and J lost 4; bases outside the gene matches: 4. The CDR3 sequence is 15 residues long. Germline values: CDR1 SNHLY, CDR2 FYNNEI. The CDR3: CASSGLAGDGETQYF. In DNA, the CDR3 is TGTGCCAGCAGTGGACTAGCGGGAGACGGAGAGACCCAGTACTTC.

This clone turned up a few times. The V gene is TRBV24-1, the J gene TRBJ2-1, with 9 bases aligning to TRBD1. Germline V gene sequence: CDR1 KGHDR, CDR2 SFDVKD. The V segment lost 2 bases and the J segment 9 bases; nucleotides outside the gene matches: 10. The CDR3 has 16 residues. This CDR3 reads CATSDSTTGQGSEQFF. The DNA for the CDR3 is TGTGCCACCAGTGATTCGACGACGGGACAGGGAAGTGAGCAGTTCTTC.

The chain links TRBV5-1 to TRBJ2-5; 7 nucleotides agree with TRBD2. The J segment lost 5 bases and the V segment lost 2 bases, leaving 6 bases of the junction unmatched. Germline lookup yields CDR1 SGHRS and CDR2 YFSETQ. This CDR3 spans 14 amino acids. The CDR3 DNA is TGCGCCAGCAGCTTTTCGGCGGGAGTGGAGACCCAGTACTTC. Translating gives CASSFSAGVETQYF. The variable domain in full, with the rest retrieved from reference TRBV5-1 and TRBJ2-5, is KAGVTQTPRYLIKTRGQQVTLSCSPISGHRSVSWYQQTPGQGLQFLFEYFSETQRNKGNFPGRFSGRQFSNSRSEMNVSTLELGDSALYLCASSFSAGVETQYFGPGTRLLVL.

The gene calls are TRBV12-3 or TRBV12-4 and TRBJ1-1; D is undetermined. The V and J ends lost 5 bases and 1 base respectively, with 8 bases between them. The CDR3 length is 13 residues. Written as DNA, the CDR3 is TGTGCCAGCAGTCCGGGAGAGAACACTGAAGCTTTCTTT. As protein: CASSPGENTEAFF.

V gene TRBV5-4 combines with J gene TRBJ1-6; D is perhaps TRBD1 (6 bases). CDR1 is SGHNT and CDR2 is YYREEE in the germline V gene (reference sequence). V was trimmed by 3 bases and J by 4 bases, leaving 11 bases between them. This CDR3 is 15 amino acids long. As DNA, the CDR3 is TGTGCCAGCAGCTCCGGACAGCCGTATAATTCACCCCTCCACTTT. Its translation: CASSSGQPYNSPLHF.

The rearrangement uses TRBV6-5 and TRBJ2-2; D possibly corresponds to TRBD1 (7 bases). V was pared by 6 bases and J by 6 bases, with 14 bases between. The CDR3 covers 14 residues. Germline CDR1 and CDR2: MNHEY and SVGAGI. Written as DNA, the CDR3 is TGTGCCAGCAGGACCAGGGGGGTTGCCGGGGAGCTGTTTTTT. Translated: CASRTRGVAGELFF.

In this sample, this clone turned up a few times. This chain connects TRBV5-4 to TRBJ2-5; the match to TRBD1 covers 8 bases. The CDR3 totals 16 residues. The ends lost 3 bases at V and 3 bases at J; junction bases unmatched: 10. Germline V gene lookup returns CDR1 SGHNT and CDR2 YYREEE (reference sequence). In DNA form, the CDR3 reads TGTGCCAGCAGCTCCGGACAGGGTGGTTTGGAAGAGACCCAGTACTTC. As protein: CASSSGQGGLEETQYF.

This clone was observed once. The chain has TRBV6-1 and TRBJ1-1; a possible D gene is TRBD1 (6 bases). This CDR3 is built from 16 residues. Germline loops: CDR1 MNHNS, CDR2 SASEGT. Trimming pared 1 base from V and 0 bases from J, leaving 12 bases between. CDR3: CASSEDTGYLNTEAFF. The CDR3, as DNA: TGTGCCAGCAGTGAAGACACAGGGTATCTGAACACTGAAGCTTTCTTT.

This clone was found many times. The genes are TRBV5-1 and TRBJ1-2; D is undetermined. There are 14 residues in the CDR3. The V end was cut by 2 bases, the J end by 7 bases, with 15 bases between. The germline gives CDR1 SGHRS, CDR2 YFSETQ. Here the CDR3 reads CASSLIAGHGGYTF. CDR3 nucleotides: TGCGCCAGCAGCTTAATCGCAGGCCATGGTGGCTACACCTTC.

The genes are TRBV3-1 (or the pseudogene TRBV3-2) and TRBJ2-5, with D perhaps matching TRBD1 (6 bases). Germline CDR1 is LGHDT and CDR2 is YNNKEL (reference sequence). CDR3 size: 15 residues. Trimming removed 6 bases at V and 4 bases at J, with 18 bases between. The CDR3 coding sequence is TGTGCCAGCAGACTATCCAGGGGTGGTTTAGAGACCCAGTACTTC. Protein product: CASRLSRGGLETQYF.

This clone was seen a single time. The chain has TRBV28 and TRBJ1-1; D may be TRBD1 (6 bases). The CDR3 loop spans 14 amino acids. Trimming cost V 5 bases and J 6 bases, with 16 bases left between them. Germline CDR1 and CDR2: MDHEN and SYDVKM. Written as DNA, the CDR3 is TGTGCCAGCAGTACGGGGGGCCATTCCCCTGAAGCTTTCTTT. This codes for CASSTGGHSPEAFF. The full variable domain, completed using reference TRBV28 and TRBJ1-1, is DVKVTQSSRYLVKRTGEKVFLECVQDMDHENMFWYRQDPGLGLRLIYFSYDVKMKEKGDIPEGYSVSREKKERFSLILESASTNQTSMYLCASSTGGHSPEAFFGQGTRLTVV.

The CDR3 DNA reads TGTGCCGCACTGGCAGGGGACTATGGCTACACCTTC. This codes for CAALAGDYGYTF. The chain carries TRBV10-3 and TRBJ1-2; D might be TRBD1 (6 bases). Trimming took 11 bases from V and 3 from J, leaving 13 bases between them. Germline CDR1 ENHRY, CDR2 SYGVKD. The CDR3 runs to 12 residues.

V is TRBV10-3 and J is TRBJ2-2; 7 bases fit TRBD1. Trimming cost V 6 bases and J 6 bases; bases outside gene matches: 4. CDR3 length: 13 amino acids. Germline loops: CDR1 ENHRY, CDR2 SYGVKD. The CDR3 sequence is CAIREDRAGELFF. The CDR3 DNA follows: TGTGCCATCAGGGAAGACAGGGCCGGGGAGCTGTTTTTT.

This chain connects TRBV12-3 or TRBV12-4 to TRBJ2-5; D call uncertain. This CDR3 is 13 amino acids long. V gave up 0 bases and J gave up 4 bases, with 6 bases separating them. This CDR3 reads CASSLAAPETQYF. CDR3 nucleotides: TGTGCCAGCAGTTTAGCAGCCCCAGAGACCCAGTACTTC.